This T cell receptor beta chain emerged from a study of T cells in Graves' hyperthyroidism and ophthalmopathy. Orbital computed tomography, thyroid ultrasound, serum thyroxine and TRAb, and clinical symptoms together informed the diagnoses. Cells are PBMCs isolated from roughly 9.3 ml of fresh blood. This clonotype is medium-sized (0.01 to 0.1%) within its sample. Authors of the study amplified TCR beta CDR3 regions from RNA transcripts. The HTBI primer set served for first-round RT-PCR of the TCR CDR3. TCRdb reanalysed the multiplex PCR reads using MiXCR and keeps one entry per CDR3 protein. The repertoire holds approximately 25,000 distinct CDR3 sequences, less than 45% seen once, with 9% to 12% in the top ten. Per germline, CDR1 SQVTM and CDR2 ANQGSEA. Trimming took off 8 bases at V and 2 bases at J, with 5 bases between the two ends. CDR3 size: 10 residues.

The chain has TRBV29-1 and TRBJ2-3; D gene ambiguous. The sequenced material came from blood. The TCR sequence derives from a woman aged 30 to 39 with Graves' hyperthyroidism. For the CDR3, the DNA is TGCAGCCTACTCACAGATACGCAGTATTTT. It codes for CSLLTDTQYF.